The clone carrying this T cell receptor (beta chain) was seen a few times. The data originate from a study of blood T cell repertoires in COVID-19. Study context: Acute-phase and convalescent COVID-19 samples originated in the United States, Italy and Spain. T cells, B-cell-depleted T cells, or PBMCs supplied cDNA or gDNA.

Under the authors' procedure: By means of reference gene primer amplification, nucleated cell counts were estimated. The data were produced by immunoSEQ multiplex PCR, yet TCRdb's version contains in-frame clones alone and is incomplete. The V and J calls and clone size are taken from that table; D and trimming were inferred from the DNA. Of about 24,000 clones listed, 86% were seen once; the top ten hold about 30%. V was pared by 6 bases and J by 6 bases, with 11 bases of the junction left unmatched. The germline gives CDR1 MNHEY, CDR2 SMNVEV (reference sequence). This CDR3 is built from 16 residues.

The origin of this receptor is a human donor with active COVID-19. The donor label of this sample is uncertain. The V gene is TRBV27, the J gene TRBJ2-2; the match to TRBD1 covers 9 bases. Sequencing was carried out using peripheral blood. CDR3 in DNA: TGTGCCAGCAGACTTACAGGGGGCGGGGTCCCCGGGGAGCTGTTTTTT. Translated, it gives CASRLTGGGVPGELFF.